The text below deals with one TCR beta chain. As yet, its antigen is unknown. Naive CD8 isolation took CD45RO-negative cells positively selected for CCR7 and excluded terminally differentiated effector memory CD45RA+ cells. These data come from a study of shared clonotypes between healthy human individuals. The DNA input per sorted-subset replicate PCR was about 0.2 ug, corresponding to roughly 30,000 T cell genomes. Produced via immunoSEQ multiplex PCR; TCRdb's table is partial and in-frame only. Here the sample spans hundreds of thousands of clones, around 95% being singletons. The ends lost 4 bases at V and 8 bases at J; junction bases unmatched: 10. This CDR3 is built from 14 residues. Germline CDR1 SGHDT, CDR2 YYEEEE. Study findings and constraints: On the whole, naive subsets had larger estimated richness than memory subsets had. The expectation was that sequencing depth would affect clonotype sharing among donors. All-four-donor shared clonotypes had higher generation probabilities than non-shared clonotypes did.

V gene TRBV5-6 combines with J gene TRBJ1-1; TRBD1 aligns across 8 bases. Sequencing input: naive CD8+ T cells sorted from blood. This TCR derives from a woman aged 25 to 39 in good health. CDR3 loop: CASSPQDRDREAFF. The CDR3 region has the DNA TGTGCCAGCAGCCCACAAGACCGGGACAGGGAAGCTTTCTTT.